This T cell receptor (beta chain) was retrieved from a study of blood T cell repertoires in COVID-19. For the study at large: Acute and convalescent COVID-19 specimens originated in the United States, Italy and Spain. Sample material is recorded as cDNA or gDNA derived from T cells, B-cell-depleted T cells, or PBMCs.

The assay was immunoSEQ multiplex PCR, and TCRdb's table has in-frame clones only and misses some. The table includes 110,000 to 150,000 clones, around 78% detected once. Germline assignment: CDR1 SGHNT and CDR2 YYREEE (reference sequence). CDR3 length equals 15 residues. Trimming pared 1 base from V and 7 bases from J, leaving 15 bases between. Material for sequencing was peripheral blood. The sequence came from a woman aged 55-69 years with acute or convalescent COVID-19. The chain carries TRBV5-4 and TRBJ1-3; the D gene is possibly TRBD1 (5 bases). CDR3 region: CASSLPGGVGNTIYF. The CDR3 DNA follows: TGTGCCAGCAGCTTGCCCGGGGGGGTAGGCAACACCATATATTTT. The full variable domain, in which reference TRBV5-4 and TRBJ1-3 provide the parts outside the CDR3, is ETGVTQSPTHLIKTRGQQVTLRCSSQSGHNTVSWYQQALGQGPQFIFQYYREEENGRGNFPPRFSGLQFPNYSSELNVNALELDDSALYLCASSLPGGVGNTIYFGEGSWLTVV.